One and the same sample provided the 5 T cell receptor beta chains below, sequenced in a study of T cells in Graves' hyperthyroidism and ophthalmopathy. Using RNA transcripts as the source, TCR beta CDR3 regions were amplified. Researchers ran a first-round RT-PCR on the TCR CDR3 using the HTBI primer set. TCRdb re-called the multiplex PCR reads with MiXCR, one entry per CDR3 protein. The sample carries hundreds of thousands of distinct CDR3 sequences, 15% to 20% recorded once. Source material: blood. Receptor source: a woman in her 30s with Graves' hyperthyroidism.

This clonotype was detected only a few times. CDR3 protein: CASSLLASGYNEQFF. Written as DNA, the CDR3 is TGTGCCAGCAGTTTATTAGCTAGCGGATACAATGAGCAGTTCTTC. The V gene is TRBV28, the J gene TRBJ2-1, with 7 positions matching TRBD2. The V and J ends lost 1 base and 4 bases, in that order; junction bases with no gene match: 4. The CDR3 has 15 amino acids. Germline V gene lookup returns CDR1 MDHEN and CDR2 SYDVKM.

This clonotype was seen repeatedly, ten times or more. CDR3 protein: CASSSGLAYNEQFF. CDR3 coding DNA: TGTGCCAGCAGCTCGGGACTAGCTTACAATGAGCAGTTCTTC. J is TRBJ2-1 and V is TRBV13; 9 nucleotides agree with TRBD2. J lost 4 bases, V lost 4 bases, and 2 bases had no gene match. This CDR3 contains 14 residues. Germline V lookup: CDR1 PRHDT, CDR2 FYEKMQ (reference sequence).

The CDR3 sequence is CASSLADWGLRQPQHF. Written as DNA, the CDR3 is TGTGCCAGCAGCTTAGCAGATTGGGGGCTACGACAGCCCCAGCATTTT. The rearrangement links TRBV7-8 to TRBJ1-5, with D perhaps matching TRBD1 (6 bases). CDR1 SGHVS and CDR2 FQNEAQ come from the germline V gene. The CDR3 contains 16 residues. With 0 bases removed from V and 7 bases from J, the gap between germline ends came to 16 bases.

J is TRBJ2-1 and V is TRBV19; 11 bases are a match to TRBD2. V shed 4 bases, J shed 7 bases, and the junction held 6 bases outside the gene matches. Germline CDR1 reads LNHDA; CDR2 reads SQIVND (reference sequence). The length of the CDR3 is 15 residues. CDR3 region: CASSTLAGGRNEQFF. CDR3 in DNA: TGTGCCAGTAGTACCCTAGCGGGAGGCAGGAATGAGCAGTTCTTC.

CDR3 DNA sequence: TGTGCCAGCAGTTTCGACCGGGACAGGGAGGTTTTGGACACCGGGGAGCTGTTTTTT. Its translation is CASSFDRDREVLDTGELFF. The V and J genes are TRBV7-9 and TRBJ2-2; 9 nucleotides match TRBD1. Germline V lookup: CDR1 SEHNR, CDR2 FQNEAQ (reference sequence). V shed 6 bases and J 3 bases; nucleotides not matched to a gene: 17. The CDR3 consists of 19 residues. The full variable domain, completed using reference TRBV7-9 and TRBJ2-2, is DTGVSQNPRHKITKRGQNVTFRCDPISEHNRLYWYRQTLGQGPEFLTYFQNEAQLEKSRLLSDRFSAERPKGSFSTLEIQRTEQGDSAMYLCASSFDRDREVLDTGELFFGEGSRLTVL.